These 19 T cell receptor beta chains originate from one sample sequenced in a study of control samples from healthy donors and cancer patients. Here immunoSEQ multiplex PCR was the method, and the copy in TCRdb shows in-frame clones only, minus some. The repertoire consists of 95,000 to 150,000 clones, with 87% occurring once and the leading ten covering about 12%. The source material was blood. These receptor sequences come from a man younger than 45 in good health.

The chain couples TRBV5-1 to TRBJ1-4; 7 nucleotides line up with TRBD1. CDR1 is SGHRS, CDR2 YFSETQ, per germline. The CDR3 runs 15 residues. V gave up 2 bases and J gave up 2 bases; unmatched junction bases: 3. The CDR3 protein is CASSFGQVTNEKLFF. The DNA of the CDR3 is TGCGCCAGCAGCTTTGGACAGGTTACTAATGAAAAACTGTTTTTT.

This chain joins TRBV29-1 and TRBJ2-5, with D perhaps TRBD1 (6 bases). Germline V gene lookup returns CDR1 SQVTM and CDR2 ANQGSEA. This CDR3 is 13 amino acids long. The V end was cut by 6 bases, the J end by 3 bases, with 14 bases between. DNA for the CDR3: TGCAGCGTCGTACGGGACACCAAAGAGACCCAGTACTTC. Translation gives CSVVRDTKETQYF.

The chain is built from TRBV4-1 and TRBJ2-6, with unresolved D. This CDR3 has 18 residues. The germline V and J ends were trimmed by 1 base and 4 bases, with 17 bases remaining between them. CDR1 MGHRA and CDR2 YSYEKL come from the germline V gene. CDR3 sequence (DNA): TGCGCCAGCAGCCAAGGGTGGACCAACCCCCCCGGGGCCAACGTCCTGACTTTC. It yields the protein CASSQGWTNPPGANVLTF.

The chain joins TRBV10-3 to TRBJ2-2; D is uncertain. Trimming took 4 bases from V and 0 from J, leaving 9 bases between them. The CDR3 is made up of 15 amino acids. The germline gives CDR1 ENHRY, CDR2 SYGVKD. The CDR3 DNA sequence: TGTGCCATCAGTGCGAGGAGAACGAACACCGGGGAGCTGTTTTTT. Encoded protein: CAISARRTNTGELFF.

The rearrangement joins TRBV4-1 to TRBJ2-1; 7 nucleotides align to TRBD1. This CDR3 has 18 amino acids. The germline gives CDR1 MGHRA, CDR2 YSYEKL. V lost 3 bases, J lost 7 bases, and 18 bases stayed unmatched. CDR3: CASSQGSILRGLENEQFF. For the CDR3, the DNA is TGCGCCAGCAGCCAGGGGAGTATTTTGAGGGGGCTTGAAAATGAGCAGTTCTTC.

V is TRBV11-3 and J is TRBJ2-7, with 9 positions matching TRBD1. The V gene's germline CDR1 is SGHNT and CDR2 YENEEA. The CDR3 totals 16 residues. With V trimmed by 4 bases and J by 4 bases, 11 bases remained unmatched. This CDR3 is CASSSPPGQGGYEQYF. In nucleotides, the CDR3 is TGTGCCAGCAGCTCGCCCCCGGGACAGGGCGGTTACGAGCAGTACTTC.

The chain couples TRBV5-1 to TRBJ1-2; 7 nucleotides align to TRBD1. The germline gives CDR1 SGHRS, CDR2 YFSETQ. Trimming at V came to 6 bases and at J to 6 bases, leaving 5 bases not matched to a gene. This CDR3 is 12 amino acids long. The CDR3 sequence is CASTFQGDGYTF. The CDR3 region has the DNA TGCGCCAGCACCTTTCAGGGGGATGGCTACACCTTC.

V gene TRBV5-1 combines with J gene TRBJ1-2, with D perhaps TRBD1 (5 bases). Germline-derived CDR1 and CDR2 are SGHRS and YFSETQ. V was cut by 3 bases and J by 0 bases, with 15 bases left in between. CDR3 length equals 16 residues. The chain's CDR3 is CASSSTSGPTNYGYTF. The CDR3 DNA sequence: TGCGCCAGCAGCTCGACGTCGGGGCCTACTAACTATGGCTACACCTTC.

About this clone itself: Germline is not matched at one junction end, which may reflect a read error. This chain links TRBV5-8 with TRBJ1-1; tentative D call: TRBD1 (5 bases). The CDR3 runs 13 residues. CDR1 is SGHTS, CDR2 YDEGEE, per germline. The CDR3 DNA follows: TGTGCCAGCAGTTTGGGGGGTGGCACTGAAGCTTTCTTT. Protein: CASSLGGGTEAFF.

The CDR3 here is CASSLGGTGTGYTF. CDR3 DNA: TGTGCCAGCAGCTTAGGAGGGACAGGGACTGGCTACACCTTC. The V call is TRBV7-2, the J call TRBJ1-2, with 9 bases matching TRBD1. There are 14 residues in the CDR3. The germline CDR1 and CDR2 sequences are SGHTA and FQGNSA. V was clipped by 1 base and J by 7 bases; unmatched bases: 4.

In its sample, this clone was seen once. The chain couples TRBV7-9 to TRBJ1-1, with D uncertain. The CDR3 loop spans 16 amino acids. The germline V and J ends were trimmed by 6 bases and 2 bases, with 19 bases remaining between them. Germline CDR1 SEHNR, CDR2 FQNEAQ (reference sequence). CDR3 loop: CASRRPSGALNTEAFF. CDR3 DNA sequence: TGTGCCAGCAGGAGGCCCTCTGGAGCTTTAAACACTGAAGCTTTCTTT.

This chain connects TRBV5-1 to TRBJ2-7; 13 bases match TRBD2. CDR1 and CDR2 from the germline V gene are SGHRS and YFSETQ. With 4 bases clipped from V and 9 bases from J, the junction kept 7 bases outside the gene matches. CDR3 length equals 14 residues. CDR3: CASSPGTSGEAQYV. DNA of the CDR3: TGCGCCAGCAGCCCGGGGACTAGCGGGGAGGCGCAGTACGTC.

This chain links TRBV5-4 with TRBJ1-6; a possible D gene is TRBD1 (6 bases). Trimming took 2 bases from V and 7 from J, leaving 16 bases between them. This CDR3 is 16 amino acids long. Germline V gene lookup returns CDR1 SGHNT and CDR2 YYREEE (reference sequence). CDR3 amino acids: CASSFLRGGRNSPLHF. CDR3 bases: TGTGCCAGCAGCTTTCTAAGGGGGGGGAGAAATTCACCCCTCCACTTT.

The genes are TRBV7-2 and TRBJ2-1; TRBD2 matches at 9 bases. Losses at the gene ends were 5 bases for V and 12 bases for J; bases not matched to a gene: 14. Germline CDR1 is SGHTA and CDR2 is FQGNSA. CDR3 length: 15 amino acids. CDR3 region: CASSQHASGELGQFF. DNA of the CDR3: TGTGCCAGCAGCCAGCATGCTAGCGGGGAGCTTGGGCAGTTCTTC.

This rearrangement joins TRBV7-3 to TRBJ2-1; 8 bases are shared with TRBD2. This CDR3 has 17 residues. Germline V CDR1 and CDR2: SGHTA, FQGTGA. V was clipped by 5 bases and J by 6 bases; unmatched bases: 15. CDR3 sequence: CASSKTLHAGGSNEQFF. In DNA form, the CDR3 reads TGTGCCAGCAGCAAGACCCTCCATGCGGGGGGAAGCAATGAGCAGTTCTTC.

The chain employs TRBV27 and TRBJ1-1; D may be TRBD1 (6 bases). Germline V CDR1 and CDR2: MNHEY, SMNVEV (reference sequence). V was clipped by 4 bases and J by 4 bases, with 16 bases between them. The CDR3 extends over 15 amino acids. CDR3 region: CASSSFPRGVTEAFF. In DNA, the CDR3 is TGTGCCAGCAGTTCCTTTCCCAGGGGCGTCACTGAAGCTTTCTTT.

The chain has TRBV11-2 and TRBJ1-1; unclear D gene. Germline values: CDR1 SGHAT, CDR2 FQNNGV. V was pared by 5 bases and J by 8 bases, with 15 bases between. There are 13 residues in the CDR3. The CDR3: CASSPIMTREAFF. The DNA for the CDR3 is TGTGCCAGCAGCCCCATAATGACAAGAGAAGCTTTCTTT. Full variable domain (outside the CDR3, taken from reference TRBV11-2 and TRBJ1-1): EAGVAQSPRYKIIEKRQSVAFWCNPISGHATLYWYQQILGQGPKLLIQFQNNGVVDDSQLPKDRFSAERLKGVDSTLKIQPAKLEDSAVYLCASSPIMTREAFFGQGTRLTVV.

This chain joins TRBV3-1 (or the pseudogene TRBV3-2) and TRBJ1-1, with a tentative D call TRBD1 (5 bases). The CDR3 sequence is 12 residues long. Per germline, CDR1 LGHDT and CDR2 YNNKEL (reference sequence). Trimming pared 8 bases from V and 2 bases from J, leaving 9 bases between. The CDR3 loop reads CASRGGNTEAFF. The CDR3 coding sequence is TGTGCCAGCCGGGGGGGAAACACTGAAGCTTTCTTT.

The J gene is TRBJ1-1, the V gene TRBV9; no reliable D call. This CDR3 has 13 amino acids. V dropped 3 bases and J dropped 0 bases, with 6 bases sitting between them. Germline-derived CDR1 and CDR2 are SGDLS and YYNGEE. The CDR3 DNA reads as TGTGCCAGCAGCGGCGGTATGAACACTGAAGCTTTCTTT. Its protein is CASSGGMNTEAFF.